This T cell receptor (beta chain) was identified in a study of technical replicates of blood from a few donors. V gave up 7 bases and J gave up 5 bases; unmatched junction bases: 12. This CDR3 has 15 amino acids. Germline V gives CDR1 SGHNT, CDR2 YYREEE (reference sequence). Some clones are missing from TCRdb's copy, which holds only in-frame ones; the method was immunoSEQ multiplex PCR. The sample includes about 85,000 clones, just under 95% seen only once; the top ten take 0.25%. Sequencing input: T cells isolated from PBMCs. This chain joins TRBV5-4 and TRBJ1-2; 9 bases agree with TRBD1. The sequence was obtained from a human donor in good health. The CDR3 is CASRGQGPGLYGYTF. In nucleotides, the CDR3 is TGTGCCAGCCGAGGACAGGGGCCAGGGTTGTATGGCTACACCTTC. The full variable domain, in which reference TRBV5-4 and TRBJ1-2 provide the parts outside the CDR3, is ETGVTQSPTHLIKTRGQQVTLRCSSQSGHNTVSWYQQALGQGPQFIFQYYREEENGRGNFPPRFSGLQFPNYSSELNVNALELDDSALYLCASRGQGPGLYGYTFGSGTRLTVV.